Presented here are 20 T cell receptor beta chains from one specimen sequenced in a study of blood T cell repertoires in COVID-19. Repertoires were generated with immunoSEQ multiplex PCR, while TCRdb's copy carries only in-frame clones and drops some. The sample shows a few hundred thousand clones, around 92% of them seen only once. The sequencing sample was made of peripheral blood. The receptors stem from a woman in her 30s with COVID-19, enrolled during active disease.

DNA of the CDR3: TGTGCCAGCAGTTTCGAACAGGGGGCAACTAATGAAAAACTGTTTTTT. The encoded protein is CASSFEQGATNEKLFF. The rearrangement uses TRBV6-5 and TRBJ1-4, with 8 positions matching TRBD1. CDR3 size: 16 residues. Looked up from germline, CDR1 is MNHEY and CDR2 is SVGAGI. V lost 4 bases and J lost 0; bases outside the gene matches: 4.

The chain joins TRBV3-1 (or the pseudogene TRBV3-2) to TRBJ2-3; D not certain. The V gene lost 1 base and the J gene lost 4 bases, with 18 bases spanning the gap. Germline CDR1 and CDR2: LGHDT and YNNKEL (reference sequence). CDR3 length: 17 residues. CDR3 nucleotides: TGTGCCAGCAGCCAAGTGAGAAGCCCCTATAGCCCAGATACGCAGTATTTT. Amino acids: CASSQVRSPYSPDTQYF.

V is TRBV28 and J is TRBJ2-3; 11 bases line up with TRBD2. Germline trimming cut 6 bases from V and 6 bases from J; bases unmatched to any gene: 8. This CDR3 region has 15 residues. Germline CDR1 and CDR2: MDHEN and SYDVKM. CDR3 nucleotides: TGTGCCAGCAGCCTTCTAGCGGGGGGTGACGATACGCAGTATTTT. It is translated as CASSLLAGGDDTQYF.

The CDR3 here is CASSLASPGELFF. The CDR3 DNA is TGTGCCAGCAGCTTAGCCTCTCCCGGGGAGCTGTTTTTT. The chain uses TRBV11-2 and TRBJ2-2; no definite D call. Germline V gene data show CDR1 as SGHAT and CDR2 as FQNNGV. V lost 1 base to trimming and J lost 6 bases, with 6 bases between them. The CDR3 length is 13 residues.

DNA for the CDR3: TGTGCCACCAGTCACAGGGGGGCTAACTATGGCTACACCTTC. Translation: CATSHRGANYGYTF. This chain connects TRBV24-1 to TRBJ1-2; the match to TRBD1 covers 8 bases. The CDR3 contains 14 residues. Germline assignment: CDR1 KGHDR and CDR2 SFDVKD. Trimming cost V 6 bases and J 0 bases; bases outside gene matches: 2.

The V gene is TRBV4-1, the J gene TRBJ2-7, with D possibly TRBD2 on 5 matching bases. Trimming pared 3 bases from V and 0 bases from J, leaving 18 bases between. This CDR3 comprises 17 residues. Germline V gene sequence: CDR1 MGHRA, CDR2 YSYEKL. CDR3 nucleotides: TGCGCCAGCAGCCAGGGCCGTTTGAGCGGCCGCTCCTACGAGCAGTACTTC. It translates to CASSQGRLSGRSYEQYF.

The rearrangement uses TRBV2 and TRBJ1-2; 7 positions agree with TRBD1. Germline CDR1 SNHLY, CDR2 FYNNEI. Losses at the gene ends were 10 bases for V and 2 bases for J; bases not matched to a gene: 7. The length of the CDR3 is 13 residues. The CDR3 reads CANLRQGNYGYTF. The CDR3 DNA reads TGTGCCAACCTCCGACAGGGCAACTATGGCTACACCTTC.

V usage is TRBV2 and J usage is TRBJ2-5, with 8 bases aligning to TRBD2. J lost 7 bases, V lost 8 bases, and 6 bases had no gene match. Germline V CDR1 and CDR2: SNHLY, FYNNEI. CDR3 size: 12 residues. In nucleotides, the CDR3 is TGTGCCAGCGCGAGCGGGAGCGGGACCCAGTACTTC. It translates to CASASGSGTQYF. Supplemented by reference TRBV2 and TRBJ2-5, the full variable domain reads EPEVTQTPSHQVTQMGQEVILRCVPISNHLYFYWYRQILGQKVEFLVSFYNNEISEKSEIFDDQFSVERPDGSNFTLKIRSTKLEDSAMYFCASASGSGTQYFGPGTRLLVL.

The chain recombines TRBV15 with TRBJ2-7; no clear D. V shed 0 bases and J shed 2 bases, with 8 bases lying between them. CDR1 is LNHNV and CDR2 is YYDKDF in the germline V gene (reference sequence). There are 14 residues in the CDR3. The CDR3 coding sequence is TGTGCCACCAGCAGAGACGCACGAGCCTACGAGCAGTACTTC. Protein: CATSRDARAYEQYF.

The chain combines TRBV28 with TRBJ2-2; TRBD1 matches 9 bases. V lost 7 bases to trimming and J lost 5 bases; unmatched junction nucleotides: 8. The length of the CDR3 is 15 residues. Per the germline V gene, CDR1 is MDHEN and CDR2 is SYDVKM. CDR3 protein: CASTIRGQGTGELFF. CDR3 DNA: TGTGCCAGCACGATACGCGGACAGGGGACCGGGGAGCTGTTTTTT. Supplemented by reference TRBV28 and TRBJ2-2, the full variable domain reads DVKVTQSSRYLVKRTGEKVFLECVQDMDHENMFWYRQDPGLGLRLIYFSYDVKMKEKGDIPEGYSVSREKKERFSLILESASTNQTSMYLCASTIRGQGTGELFFGEGSRLTVL.

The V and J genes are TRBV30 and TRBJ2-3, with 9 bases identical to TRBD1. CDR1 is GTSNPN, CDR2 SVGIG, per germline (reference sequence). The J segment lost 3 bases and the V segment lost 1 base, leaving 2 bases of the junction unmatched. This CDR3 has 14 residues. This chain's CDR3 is CAWSGDRETDTQYF. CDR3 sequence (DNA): TGTGCCTGGAGTGGGGACAGGGAGACAGATACGCAGTATTTT.

The CDR3 DNA is TGCGCCAGCAGCTCCGCCTCGGGGGGCAGGGTAAACACCATATATTTT. Translation: CASSSASGGRVNTIYF. The V gene is TRBV5-1, the J gene TRBJ1-3; maybe TRBD1 (6 bases). Germline V gene data show CDR1 as SGHRS and CDR2 as YFSETQ. This CDR3 comprises 16 residues. Trimming removed 3 bases from V and 6 bases from J, with 19 bases in between.

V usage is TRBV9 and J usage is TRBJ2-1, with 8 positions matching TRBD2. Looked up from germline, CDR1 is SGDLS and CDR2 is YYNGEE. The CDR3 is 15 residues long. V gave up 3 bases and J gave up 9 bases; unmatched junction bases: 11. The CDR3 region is CASSAGTSSVGEQFF. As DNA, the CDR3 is TGTGCCAGCAGCGCCGGGACTAGTAGTGTTGGTGAGCAGTTCTTC.

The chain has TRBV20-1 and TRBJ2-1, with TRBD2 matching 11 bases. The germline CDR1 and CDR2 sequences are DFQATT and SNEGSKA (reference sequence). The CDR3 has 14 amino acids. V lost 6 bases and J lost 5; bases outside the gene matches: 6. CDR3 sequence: CSASKGLADNEQFF. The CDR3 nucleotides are TGCAGTGCGAGTAAGGGACTAGCGGACAATGAGCAGTTCTTC.

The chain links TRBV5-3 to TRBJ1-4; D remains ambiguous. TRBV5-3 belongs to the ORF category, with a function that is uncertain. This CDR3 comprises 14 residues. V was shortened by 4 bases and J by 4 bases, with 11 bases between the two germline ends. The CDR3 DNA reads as TGTGCCAGAAGCCCAAACGGTAATAATGAAAAACTGTTTTTT. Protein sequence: CARSPNGNNEKLFF.

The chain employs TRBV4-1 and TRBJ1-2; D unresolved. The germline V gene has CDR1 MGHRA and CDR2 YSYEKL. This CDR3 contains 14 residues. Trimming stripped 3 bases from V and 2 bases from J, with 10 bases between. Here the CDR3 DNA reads TGCGCCAGCAGCCACTCGGCAGGAAACTATGGCTACACCTTC. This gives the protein CASSHSAGNYGYTF.

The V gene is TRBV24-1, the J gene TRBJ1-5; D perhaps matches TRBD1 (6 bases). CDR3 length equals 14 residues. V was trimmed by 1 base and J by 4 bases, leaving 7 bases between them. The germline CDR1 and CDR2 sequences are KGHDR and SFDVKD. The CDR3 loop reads CATSDFTGNQPQHF. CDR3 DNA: TGTGCCACCAGTGATTTCACAGGGAATCAGCCCCAGCATTTT.

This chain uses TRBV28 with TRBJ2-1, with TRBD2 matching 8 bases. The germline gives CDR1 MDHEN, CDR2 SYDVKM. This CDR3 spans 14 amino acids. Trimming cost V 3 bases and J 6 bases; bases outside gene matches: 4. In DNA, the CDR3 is TGTGCCAGCAGTTTCGGGGGGGGTTTCAATGAGCAGTTCTTC. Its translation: CASSFGGGFNEQFF.

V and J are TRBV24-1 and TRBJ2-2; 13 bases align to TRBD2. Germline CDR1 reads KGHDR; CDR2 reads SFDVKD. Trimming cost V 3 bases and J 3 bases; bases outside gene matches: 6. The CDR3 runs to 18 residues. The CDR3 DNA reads TGTGCCACCAGTGATCCACTAGCGGGGGGGACCCACACCGGGGAGCTGTTTTTT. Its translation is CATSDPLAGGTHTGELFF.

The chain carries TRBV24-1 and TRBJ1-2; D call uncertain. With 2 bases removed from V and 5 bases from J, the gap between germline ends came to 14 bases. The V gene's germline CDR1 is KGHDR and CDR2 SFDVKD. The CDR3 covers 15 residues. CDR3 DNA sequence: TGTGCCACCAGTGATTCTGTTACGGGAGGGTATGGCTACACCTTC. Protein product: CATSDSVTGGYGYTF.